Each of the 2 T cell receptor beta chains below was sequenced from the same sample in a study of shared clonotypes between healthy human individuals. The table came from immunoSEQ multiplex PCR; TCRdb's copy has only in-frame clones and leaves some out. Of 2.3 million or so clones listed, 93% are singletons. The specimen was naive CD4+ T cells from PBMCs. Subset meaning: CD45RA+ positively selected. Every receptor here comes from a man aged 18 to 29 in good health. Some clones in this sample may be carry-over from other donors' samples.

This chain connects TRBV4-1 to TRBJ2-5; 7 bases line up with TRBD1. Germline CDR1 MGHRA, CDR2 YSYEKL. Losses at the gene ends were 3 bases for V and 3 bases for J; bases not matched to a gene: 7. The CDR3 sequence is 15 residues long. The CDR3 reads CASSQALGTEETQYF. As DNA, the CDR3 is TGCGCCAGCAGCCAGGCTCTCGGGACAGAAGAGACCCAGTACTTC.

The chain combines TRBV28 with TRBJ1-2; weak D call: TRBD1 (5 bases). Germline V gene data show CDR1 as MDHEN and CDR2 as SYDVKM. This CDR3 is 15 amino acids long. V shed 7 bases and J shed 0 bases, with 15 bases lying between them. The CDR3 reads CASNQGWASNYGYTF. CDR3 DNA sequence: TGTGCCAGCAATCAGGGTTGGGCTTCTAACTATGGCTACACCTTC.